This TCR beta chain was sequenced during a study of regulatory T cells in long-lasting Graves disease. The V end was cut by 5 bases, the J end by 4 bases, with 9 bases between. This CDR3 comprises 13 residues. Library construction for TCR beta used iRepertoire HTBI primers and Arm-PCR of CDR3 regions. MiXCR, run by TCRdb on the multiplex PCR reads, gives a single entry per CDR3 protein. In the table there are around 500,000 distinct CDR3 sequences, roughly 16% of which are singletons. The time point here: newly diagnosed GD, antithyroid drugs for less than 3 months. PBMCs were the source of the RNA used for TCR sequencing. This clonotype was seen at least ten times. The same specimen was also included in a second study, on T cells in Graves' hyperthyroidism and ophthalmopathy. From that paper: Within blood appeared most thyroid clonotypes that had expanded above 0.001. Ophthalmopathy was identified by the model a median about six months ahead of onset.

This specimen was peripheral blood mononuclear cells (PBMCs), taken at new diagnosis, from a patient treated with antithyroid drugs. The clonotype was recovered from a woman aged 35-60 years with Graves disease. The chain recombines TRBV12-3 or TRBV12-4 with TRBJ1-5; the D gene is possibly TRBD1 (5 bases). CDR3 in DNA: TGTGCCAGCAGTCCGACAGAGAATCAGCCCCAGCATTTT. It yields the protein CASSPTENQPQHF.